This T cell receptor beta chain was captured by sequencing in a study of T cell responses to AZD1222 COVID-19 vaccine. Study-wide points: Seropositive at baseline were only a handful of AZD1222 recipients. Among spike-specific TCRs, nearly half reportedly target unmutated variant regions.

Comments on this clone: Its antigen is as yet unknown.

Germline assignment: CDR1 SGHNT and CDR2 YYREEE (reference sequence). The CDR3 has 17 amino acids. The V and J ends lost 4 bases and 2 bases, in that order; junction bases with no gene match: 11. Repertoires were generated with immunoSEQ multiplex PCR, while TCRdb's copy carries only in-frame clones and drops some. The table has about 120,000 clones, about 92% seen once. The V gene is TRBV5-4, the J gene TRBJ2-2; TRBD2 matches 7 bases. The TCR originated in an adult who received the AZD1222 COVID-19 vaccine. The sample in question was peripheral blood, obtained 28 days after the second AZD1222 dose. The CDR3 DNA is TGTGCCAGCAGCAACATCGGACTAGTAGGAAACACCGGGGAGCTGTTTTTT. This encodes CASSNIGLVGNTGELFF.